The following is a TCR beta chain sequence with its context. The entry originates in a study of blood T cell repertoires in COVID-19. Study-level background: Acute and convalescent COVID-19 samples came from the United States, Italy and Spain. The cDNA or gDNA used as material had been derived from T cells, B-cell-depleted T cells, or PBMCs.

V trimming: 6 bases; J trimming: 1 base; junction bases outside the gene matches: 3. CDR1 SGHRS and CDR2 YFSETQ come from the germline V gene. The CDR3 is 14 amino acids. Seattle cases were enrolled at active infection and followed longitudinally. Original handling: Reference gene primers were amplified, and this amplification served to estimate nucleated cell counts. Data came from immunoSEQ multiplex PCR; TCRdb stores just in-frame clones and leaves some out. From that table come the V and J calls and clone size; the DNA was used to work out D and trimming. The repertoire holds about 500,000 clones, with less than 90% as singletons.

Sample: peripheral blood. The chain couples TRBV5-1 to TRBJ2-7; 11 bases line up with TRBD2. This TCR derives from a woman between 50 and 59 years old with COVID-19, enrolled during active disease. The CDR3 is CASTLAGGSYEQYF. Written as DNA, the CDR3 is TGCGCCAGCACTCTAGCGGGGGGTTCCTACGAGCAGTACTTC.